The 4 T cell receptor beta chains in this list originate from one sample, sequenced in a study of CD8 T cells in ankylosing spondylitis. In TCRdb, the 5' RACE reads were re-called with MiXCR into one record per CDR3 protein. This repertoire shows around 330,000 distinct CDR3 sequences, around a tenth found once; its top ten account for roughly 9%. The sequenced material came from blood, either unsorted or a sorted T cell fraction (not recorded which). Receptors originate from a female donor with ankylosing spondylitis or in good health (not recorded which).

This clonotype has ten or more counts. CDR3 sequence: CASSGTSGRANEQFF. DNA of the CDR3: TGCGCCAGCAGCGGGACTAGCGGGAGGGCCAACGAGCAGTTCTTC. The V gene is TRBV5-1, the J gene TRBJ2-1; TRBD2 matches 16 bases. The CDR3 sequence is 15 residues long. V trimming: 4 bases; J trimming: 10 bases; junction bases outside the gene matches: 5. Germline-derived CDR1 and CDR2 are SGHRS and YFSETQ.

For this clonotype: A read error may explain this, as a much larger clone is one base away. The chain has TRBV12-3 or TRBV12-4 and TRBJ2-7; TRBD1 matches 10 bases. Germline trimming cut 7 bases from V and 9 bases from J; bases unmatched to any gene: 15. This CDR3 contains 15 residues. CDR3 sequence: CASTKPGQGGPRQYF. The CDR3 DNA follows: TGTGCCAGCACCAAACCCGGACAGGGGGGCCCACGGCAGTACTTC.

This clonotype was counted at least ten times. The chain couples TRBV20-1 to TRBJ1-4; D unclear. The V end lost 0 bases, the J end lost 8 bases, and 13 bases lay between the germline ends. CDR1 DFQATT and CDR2 SNEGSKA come from the germline V gene (reference sequence). The CDR3 sequence is 14 residues long. The CDR3 DNA follows: TGCAGTGCTAGAGATTCCGGCCAGGACGAAAAACTGTTTTTT. It yields the protein CSARDSGQDEKLFF.

This clonotype was picked up one time. This may come from a read error, since a much larger clone is one base off. The V call is TRBV29-1, the J call TRBJ2-2; D is possibly TRBD1 (6 bases). The CDR3 loop spans 13 amino acids. Trimming stripped 6 bases from V and 6 bases from J, with 14 bases between. Germline values: CDR1 SQVTM, CDR2 ANQGSEA. CDR3 loop: CSVGDNDAGELFF. DNA of the CDR3: TGCAGCGTGGGGGACAACGACGCCGGGGAGCTGTTTTTT.